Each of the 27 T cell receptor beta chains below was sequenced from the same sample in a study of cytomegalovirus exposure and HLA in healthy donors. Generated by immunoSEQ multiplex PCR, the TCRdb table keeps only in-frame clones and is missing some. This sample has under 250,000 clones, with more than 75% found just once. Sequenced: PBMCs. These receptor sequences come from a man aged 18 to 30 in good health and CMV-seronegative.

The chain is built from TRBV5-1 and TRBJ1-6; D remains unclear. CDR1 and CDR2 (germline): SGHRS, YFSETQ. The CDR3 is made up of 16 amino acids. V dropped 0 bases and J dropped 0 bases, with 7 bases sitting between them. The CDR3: CASSLGSSSYNSPLHF. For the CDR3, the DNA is TGCGCCAGCAGCTTGGGGAGCAGCTCCTATAATTCACCCCTCCACTTT.

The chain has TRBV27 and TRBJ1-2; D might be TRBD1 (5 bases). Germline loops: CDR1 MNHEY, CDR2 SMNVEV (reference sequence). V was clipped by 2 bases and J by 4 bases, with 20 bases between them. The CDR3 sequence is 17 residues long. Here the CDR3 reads CASSLTTQRGSFYGYTF. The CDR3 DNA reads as TGTGCCAGCAGTTTAACTACGCAAAGGGGCTCGTTCTATGGCTACACCTTC.

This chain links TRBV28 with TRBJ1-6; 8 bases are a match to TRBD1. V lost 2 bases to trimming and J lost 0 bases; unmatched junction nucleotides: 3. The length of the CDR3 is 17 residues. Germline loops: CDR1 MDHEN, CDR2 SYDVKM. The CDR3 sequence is CASSLTGGSSYNSPLHF. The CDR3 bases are TGTGCCAGCAGTTTAACAGGGGGGAGCTCCTATAATTCACCCCTCCACTTT.

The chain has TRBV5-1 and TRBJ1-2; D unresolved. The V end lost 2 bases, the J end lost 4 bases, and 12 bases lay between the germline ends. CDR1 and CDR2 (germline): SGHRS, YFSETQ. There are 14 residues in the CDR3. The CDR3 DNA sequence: TGCGCCAGCAGCTTAGCGGGCGGGAGCTATGGCTACACCTTC. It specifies CASSLAGGSYGYTF.

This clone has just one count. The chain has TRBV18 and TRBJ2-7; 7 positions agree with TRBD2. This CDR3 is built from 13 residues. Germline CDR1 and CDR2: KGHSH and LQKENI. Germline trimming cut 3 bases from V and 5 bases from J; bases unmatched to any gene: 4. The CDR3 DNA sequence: TGTGCCAGCTCACCGACCGGGGGGAACGAGCAGTACTTC. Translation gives CASSPTGGNEQYF.

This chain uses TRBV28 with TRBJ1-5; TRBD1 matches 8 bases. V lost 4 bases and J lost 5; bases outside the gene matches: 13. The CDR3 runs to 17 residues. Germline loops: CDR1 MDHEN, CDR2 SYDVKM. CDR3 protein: CASSSRPDRAFHQPQHF. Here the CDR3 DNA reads TGTGCCAGCAGTTCGCGTCCGGACAGGGCTTTTCATCAGCCCCAGCATTTT.

This chain's CDR3 is CASSPRTATYNEQFF. The CDR3 DNA reads as TGCGCCAGCAGCCCAAGGACAGCTACCTACAATGAGCAGTTCTTC. This sequence joins TRBV10-1 and TRBJ2-1; TRBD1 might be the D (6 bases). Germline V gene data show CDR1 as WNHNN and CDR2 as SYGVQD (reference sequence). Trimming shortened V by 6 bases and J by 2 bases, and 14 bases separated the two germline ends. There are 15 residues in the CDR3.

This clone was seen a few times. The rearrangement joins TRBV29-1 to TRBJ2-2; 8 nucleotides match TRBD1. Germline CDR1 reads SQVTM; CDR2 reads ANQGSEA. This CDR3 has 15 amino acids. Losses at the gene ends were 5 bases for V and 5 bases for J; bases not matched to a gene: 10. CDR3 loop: CSVYAPGGRTGELFF. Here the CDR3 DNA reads TGCAGCGTTTACGCCCCAGGGGGCCGGACCGGGGAGCTGTTTTTT.

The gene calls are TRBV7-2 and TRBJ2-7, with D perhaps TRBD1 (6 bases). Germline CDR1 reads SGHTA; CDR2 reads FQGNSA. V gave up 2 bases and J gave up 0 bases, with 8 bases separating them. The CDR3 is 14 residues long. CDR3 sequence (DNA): TGTGCCAGCAGCTTAACAGGGAGCTCCTACGAGCAGTACTTC. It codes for CASSLTGSSYEQYF.

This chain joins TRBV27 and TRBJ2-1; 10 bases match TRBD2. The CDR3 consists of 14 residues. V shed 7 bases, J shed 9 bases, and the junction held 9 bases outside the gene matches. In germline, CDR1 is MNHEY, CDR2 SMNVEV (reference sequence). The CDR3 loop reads CASNSPAGGTEQFF. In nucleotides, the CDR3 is TGTGCCAGCAATTCCCCAGCGGGGGGGACTGAGCAGTTCTTC.

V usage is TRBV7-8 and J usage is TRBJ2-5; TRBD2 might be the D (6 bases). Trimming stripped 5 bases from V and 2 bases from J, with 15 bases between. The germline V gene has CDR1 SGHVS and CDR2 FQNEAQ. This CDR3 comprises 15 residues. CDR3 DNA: TGTGCCAGCAGCCAACCGGGACTTTCACAAGAGACCCAGTACTTC. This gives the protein CASSQPGLSQETQYF. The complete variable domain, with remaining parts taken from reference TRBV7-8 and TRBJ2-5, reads GAGVSQSPRYKVAKRGQDVALRCDPISGHVSLFWYQQALGQGPEFLTYFQNEAQLDKSGLPSDRFFAERPEGSVSTLKIQRTQQEDSAVYLCASSQPGLSQETQYFGPGTRLLVL.

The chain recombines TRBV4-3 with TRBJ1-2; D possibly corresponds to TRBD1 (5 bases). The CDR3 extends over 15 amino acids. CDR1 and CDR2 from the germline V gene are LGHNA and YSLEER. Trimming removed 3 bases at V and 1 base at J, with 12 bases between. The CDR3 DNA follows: TGCGCCAGCAGCCAGGAACTCAGGGTTAACTATGGCTACACCTTC. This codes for CASSQELRVNYGYTF.

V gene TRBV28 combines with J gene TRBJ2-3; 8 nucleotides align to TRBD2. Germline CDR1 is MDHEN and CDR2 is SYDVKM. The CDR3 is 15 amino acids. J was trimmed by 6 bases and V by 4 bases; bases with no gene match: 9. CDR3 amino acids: CASSSAGGAADTQYF. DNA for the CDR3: TGTGCCAGCAGTTCTGCCGGGGGGGCAGCTGATACGCAGTATTTT.

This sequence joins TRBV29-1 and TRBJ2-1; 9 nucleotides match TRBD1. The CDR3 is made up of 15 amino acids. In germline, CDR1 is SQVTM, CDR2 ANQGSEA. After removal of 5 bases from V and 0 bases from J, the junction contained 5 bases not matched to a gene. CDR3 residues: CSVPDRGDSYNEQFF. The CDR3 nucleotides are TGCAGCGTTCCGGACAGGGGCGACTCCTACAATGAGCAGTTCTTC.

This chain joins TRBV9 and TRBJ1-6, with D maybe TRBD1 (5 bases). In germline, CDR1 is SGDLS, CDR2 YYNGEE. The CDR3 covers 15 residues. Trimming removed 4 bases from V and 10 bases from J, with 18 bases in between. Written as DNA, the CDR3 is TGTGCCAGCAGCATTAGTGGGGGGATAAGGTCACCCCTCCACTTT. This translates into CASSISGGIRSPLHF.

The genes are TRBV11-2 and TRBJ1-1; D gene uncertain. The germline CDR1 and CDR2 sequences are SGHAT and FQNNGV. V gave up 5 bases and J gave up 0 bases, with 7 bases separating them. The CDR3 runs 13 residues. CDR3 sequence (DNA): TGTGCCAGCAGCCAGGAAGTGAACACTGAAGCTTTCTTT. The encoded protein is CASSQEVNTEAFF. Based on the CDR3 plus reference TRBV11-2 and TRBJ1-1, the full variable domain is EAGVAQSPRYKIIEKRQSVAFWCNPISGHATLYWYQQILGQGPKLLIQFQNNGVVDDSQLPKDRFSAERLKGVDSTLKIQPAKLEDSAVYLCASSQEVNTEAFFGQGTRLTVV.

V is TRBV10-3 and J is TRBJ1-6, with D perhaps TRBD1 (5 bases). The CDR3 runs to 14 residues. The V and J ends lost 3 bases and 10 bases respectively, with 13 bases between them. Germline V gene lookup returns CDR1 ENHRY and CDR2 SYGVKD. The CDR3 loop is CAISDDQGYSPLHF. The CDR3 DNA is TGTGCCATCAGTGATGATCAGGGATACTCACCCCTCCACTTT.

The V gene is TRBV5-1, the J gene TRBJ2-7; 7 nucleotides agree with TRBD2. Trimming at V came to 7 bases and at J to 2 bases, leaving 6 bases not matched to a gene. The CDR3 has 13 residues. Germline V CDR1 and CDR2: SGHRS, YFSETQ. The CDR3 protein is CASGLAGAYEQYF. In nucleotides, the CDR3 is TGCGCCAGCGGATTAGCGGGCGCCTACGAGCAGTACTTC.

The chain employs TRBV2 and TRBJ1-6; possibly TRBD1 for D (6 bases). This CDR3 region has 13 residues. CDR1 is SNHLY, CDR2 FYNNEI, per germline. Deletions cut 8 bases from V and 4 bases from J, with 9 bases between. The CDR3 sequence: CASGDKYNSPLHF. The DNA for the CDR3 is TGTGCCAGCGGGGACAAATATAATTCACCCCTCCACTTT.

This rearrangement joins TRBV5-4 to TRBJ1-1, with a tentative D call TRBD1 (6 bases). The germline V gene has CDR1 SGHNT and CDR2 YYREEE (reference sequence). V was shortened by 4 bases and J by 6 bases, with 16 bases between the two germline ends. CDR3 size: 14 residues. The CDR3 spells CASSVPGDLAEAFF. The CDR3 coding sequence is TGTGCCAGCAGCGTACCAGGGGATCTTGCTGAAGCTTTCTTT.

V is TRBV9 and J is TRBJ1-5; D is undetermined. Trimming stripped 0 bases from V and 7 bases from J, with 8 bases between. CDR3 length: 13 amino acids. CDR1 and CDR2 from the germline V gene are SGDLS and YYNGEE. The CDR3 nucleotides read TGTGCCAGCAGCGTAGATCACAGACAGCCCCAGCATTTT. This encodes CASSVDHRQPQHF.

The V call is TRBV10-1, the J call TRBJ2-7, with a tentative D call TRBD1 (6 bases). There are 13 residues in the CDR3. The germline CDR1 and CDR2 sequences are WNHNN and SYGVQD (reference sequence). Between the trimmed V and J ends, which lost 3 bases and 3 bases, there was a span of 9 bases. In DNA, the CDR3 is TGCGCCAGCAGTGAATACAGGGACTACGAGCAGTACTTC. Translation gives CASSEYRDYEQYF.

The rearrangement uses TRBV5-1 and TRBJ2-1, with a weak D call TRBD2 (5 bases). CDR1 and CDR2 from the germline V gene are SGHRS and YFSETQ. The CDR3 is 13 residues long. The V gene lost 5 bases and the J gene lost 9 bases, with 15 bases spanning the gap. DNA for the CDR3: TGCGCCAGCAGTCCCGACGGGGAAATTGAGCAGTTCTTC. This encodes CASSPDGEIEQFF.

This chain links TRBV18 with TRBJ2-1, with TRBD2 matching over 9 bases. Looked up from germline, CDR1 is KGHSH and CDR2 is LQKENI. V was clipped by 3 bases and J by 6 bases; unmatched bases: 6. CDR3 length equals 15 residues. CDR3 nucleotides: TGTGCCAGCTCACCTTCTCTAGCGGGAATCAATGAGCAGTTCTTC. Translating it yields CASSPSLAGINEQFF.

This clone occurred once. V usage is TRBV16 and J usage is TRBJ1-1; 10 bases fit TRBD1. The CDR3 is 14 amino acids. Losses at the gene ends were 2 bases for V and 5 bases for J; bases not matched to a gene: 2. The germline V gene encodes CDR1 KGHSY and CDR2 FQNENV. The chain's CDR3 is CASSQRTGGTEAFF. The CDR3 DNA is TGTGCCAGCAGCCAACGGACAGGGGGGACTGAAGCTTTCTTT.

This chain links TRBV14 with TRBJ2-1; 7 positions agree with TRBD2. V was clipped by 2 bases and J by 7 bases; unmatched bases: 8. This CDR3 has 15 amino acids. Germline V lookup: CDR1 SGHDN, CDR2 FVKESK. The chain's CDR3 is CASSQWEGRGNEQFF. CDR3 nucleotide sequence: TGTGCCAGCAGCCAATGGGAGGGCCGCGGAAATGAGCAGTTCTTC.

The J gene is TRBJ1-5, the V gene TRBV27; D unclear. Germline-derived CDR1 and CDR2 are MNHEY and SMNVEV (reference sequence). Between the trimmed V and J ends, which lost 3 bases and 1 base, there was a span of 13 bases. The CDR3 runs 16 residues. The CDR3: CASSFPGRGSNQPQHF. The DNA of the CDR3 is TGTGCCAGCAGTTTCCCGGGTAGAGGAAGCAATCAGCCCCAGCATTTT.